This entry lists 31 T cell receptor beta chains sequenced from one sample in a study of T cell clonotyping in hematopoietic cell transplantation. Libraries were prepared by immunoSEQ multiplex PCR; TCRdb keeps only in-frame clonotypes and omits some of them. The sample records about 36,000 clones, 85% to 95% being singletons. As for time point: recipient sample about 28 days before transplant, after cytoreduction. The source was peripheral blood mononuclear cells, collected before stem cell transplant. Receptor source: a middle-aged man with chronic myeloid leukemia. Some clones in this sample may be carry-over from other donors' samples.

The DNA for the CDR3 is TGTGCCAGTAGTAGCCTAGCGGGGCTTCGAGAGACCCAGTACTTC. This translates into CASSSLAGLRETQYF. The chain carries TRBV19 and TRBJ2-5; the match to TRBD2 covers 9 bases. Germline V gene sequence: CDR1 LNHDA, CDR2 SQIVND (reference sequence). This CDR3 region has 15 residues. The J segment lost 4 bases and the V segment lost 4 bases, leaving 7 bases of the junction unmatched.

The chain is built from TRBV5-6 and TRBJ1-1, with TRBD1 matching 9 bases. The CDR3 spans 16 residues. Trimming at V came to 0 bases and at J to 3 bases, leaving 6 bases not matched to a gene. CDR1 SGHDT and CDR2 YYEEEE come from the germline V gene. The CDR3 bases are TGTGCCAGCAGCTTGGCAGTACAGGGGGCTTACACTGAAGCTTTCTTT. The encoded protein is CASSLAVQGAYTEAFF.

The CDR3 loop is CASSKALAGGQDEQFF. The CDR3 DNA reads as TGTGCCAGTAGCAAAGCACTAGCGGGGGGGCAGGATGAGCAGTTCTTC. J is TRBJ2-1 and V is TRBV19; TRBD2 matches at 13 bases. V trimming: 6 bases; J trimming: 8 bases; junction bases outside the gene matches: 10. Germline V lookup: CDR1 LNHDA, CDR2 SQIVND (reference sequence). The CDR3 is 16 residues long.

The chain employs TRBV7-2 and TRBJ2-3; D ambiguous. The germline gives CDR1 SGHTA, CDR2 FQGNSA. Trimming shortened V by 5 bases and J by 0 bases, and 12 bases separated the two germline ends. CDR3 length: 15 residues. As DNA, the CDR3 is TGTGCCAGCAGCCCCGGATACTTAAGCACAGATACGCAGTATTTT. Translation: CASSPGYLSTDTQYF.

The chain couples TRBV7-9 to TRBJ2-5; D is undetermined. The germline V gene has CDR1 SEHNR and CDR2 FQNEAQ (reference sequence). The CDR3 is 12 amino acids. V was clipped by 2 bases and J by 6 bases, with 7 bases between them. CDR3 sequence reads: CASSLWEQTQYF. CDR3 nucleotides: TGTGCCAGCAGCTTATGGGAACAGACCCAGTACTTC.

The chain links TRBV13 to TRBJ2-1; 14 bases line up with TRBD2. The CDR3 has 17 amino acids. Germline loops: CDR1 PRHDT, CDR2 FYEKMQ (reference sequence). The junction had 7 bases not matched to a gene; V was cut back by 5 bases and J by 4 bases. The CDR3 spells CASSQGLAGGAYNEQFF. The DNA for the CDR3 is TGTGCCAGCAGCCAAGGACTAGCGGGGGGAGCGTACAATGAGCAGTTCTTC. The full variable domain, its missing parts supplied by reference TRBV13 and TRBJ2-1, is AAGVIQSPRHLIKEKRETATLKCYPIPRHDTVYWYQQGPGQDPQFLISFYEKMQSDKGSIPDRFSAQQFSDYHSELNMSSLELGDSALYFCASSQGLAGGAYNEQFFGPGTRLTVL.

V and J are TRBV7-3 and TRBJ1-1; D may be TRBD1 (5 bases). Germline CDR1 reads SGHTA; CDR2 reads FQGTGA. Trimming stripped 7 bases from V and 9 bases from J, with 18 bases between. This CDR3 comprises 13 residues. CDR3 loop: CASKRDPGGKAFF. The CDR3 coding sequence is TGTGCCAGCAAACGGGACCCCGGGGGGAAAGCTTTCTTT.

The chain combines TRBV29-1 with TRBJ2-3; either TRBD1 or TRBD2 may fit D (5 bases each). This CDR3 is built from 14 residues. CDR1 is SQVTM and CDR2 is ANQGSEA in the germline V gene. V gave up 6 bases and J gave up 1 base, with 14 bases separating them. CDR3 in amino acids: CSVGDRRGTDTQYF. CDR3 sequence (DNA): TGCAGCGTAGGGGACCGCCGCGGCACAGATACGCAGTATTTT.

About this clone itself: Compared with germline, one end of the junction differs, possibly owing to a read error. In nucleotides, the CDR3 is TGTGCCAGCAGTGAGGGTCTACGTACGGTCGTGGGTGACTTC. This translates into CASSEGLRTVVGDF. This chain connects TRBV2 to TRBJ2-7; D remains ambiguous. The CDR3 contains 14 residues. The germline V gene encodes CDR1 SNHLY and CDR2 FYNNEI.

The rearrangement links TRBV5-1 to TRBJ2-5; weak D call: TRBD2 (6 bases). Germline CDR1 and CDR2: SGHRS and YFSETQ. V was shortened by 0 bases and J by 4 bases, with 16 bases between the two germline ends. This CDR3 contains 16 residues. CDR3 loop: CASSLGILTGVETQYF. CDR3 nucleotides: TGCGCCAGCAGCTTGGGGATTTTAACGGGGGTAGAGACCCAGTACTTC.

V gene TRBV9 combines with J gene TRBJ2-7; D might be TRBD2 (5 bases). Germline CDR1 is SGDLS and CDR2 is YYNGEE. The CDR3 has 15 residues. Trimming pared 0 bases from V and 2 bases from J, leaving 12 bases between. This chain's CDR3 is CASSVERDGAYEQYF. CDR3 coding DNA: TGTGCCAGCAGCGTAGAGAGGGATGGGGCCTACGAGCAGTACTTC.

This chain connects TRBV27 to TRBJ2-7, with 9 bases identical to TRBD2. Per germline, CDR1 MNHEY and CDR2 SMNVEV (reference sequence). After removal of 2 bases from V and 2 bases from J, the junction contained 4 bases not matched to a gene. CDR3 length equals 15 residues. Here the CDR3 reads CASSLLAGRTYEQYF. CDR3 sequence (DNA): TGTGCCAGCAGTTTACTAGCGGGGCGGACCTACGAGCAGTACTTC.

The V and J genes are TRBV6-6 and TRBJ1-2, with 8 bases matching TRBD1. Germline values: CDR1 MNHNY, CDR2 SVGAGI (reference sequence). This CDR3 is built from 14 residues. Trimming cost V 5 bases and J 4 bases; bases outside gene matches: 6. The CDR3 DNA reads as TGTGCCAGCAGTACCTCCGGGACAGGCTATGGCTACACCTTC. Translation gives CASSTSGTGYGYTF.

The V call is TRBV4-3, the J call TRBJ2-5; D uncertain. Trimming cost V 4 bases and J 4 bases, with 10 bases left between them. Germline-derived CDR1 and CDR2 are LGHNA and YSLEER. This CDR3 spans 13 amino acids. CDR3 in DNA: TGCGCCAGCAGCCCTCGGGCCTCAGAGACCCAGTACTTC. Translated: CASSPRASETQYF.

This clone showed up just a few times. The CDR3 reads CASSLAAGVGYGYTF. In nucleotides, the CDR3 is TGTGCCAGCAGTTTAGCCGCCGGGGTGGGATATGGCTACACCTTC. The chain is built from TRBV27 and TRBJ1-2; unclear D gene. The CDR3 has 15 residues. Germline V lookup: CDR1 MNHEY, CDR2 SMNVEV (reference sequence). With 2 bases removed from V and 5 bases from J, the gap between germline ends came to 15 bases.

The CDR3 spells CASSFEPGTGYPYEQYF. CDR3 DNA: TGTGCCAGCAGCTTCGAGCCCGGGACAGGCTATCCCTACGAGCAGTACTTC. V usage is TRBV7-8 and J usage is TRBJ2-7; 8 bases are shared with TRBD1. Trimming cost V 3 bases and J 2 bases; bases outside gene matches: 12. The CDR3 spans 17 residues. The germline CDR1 and CDR2 sequences are SGHVS and FQNEAQ.

This clone was recorded a few times. This chain uses TRBV28 with TRBJ1-2; TRBD1 aligns across 9 bases. The trim removed 7 bases at V and 7 bases at J, leaving 13 bases unmatched. Germline CDR1 is MDHEN and CDR2 is SYDVKM. The CDR3 contains 15 residues. This CDR3 is CASTLPGQGFRGYTF. CDR3 coding DNA: TGTGCCAGCACCCTTCCGGGACAGGGATTCCGTGGCTACACCTTC.

The chain combines TRBV7-6 with TRBJ1-1, with D tentatively TRBD1 (5 bases). Trimming pared 2 bases from V and 9 bases from J, leaving 13 bases between. Germline V gene sequence: CDR1 SGHVS, CDR2 FNYEAQ. The CDR3 spans 13 residues. The CDR3 region is CASSLSQGEKAFF. The CDR3 region has the DNA TGTGCCAGCAGCTTAAGCCAGGGTGAGAAAGCTTTCTTT.

The rearrangement joins TRBV7-2 to TRBJ1-2; perhaps TRBD1 as D (5 bases). Germline V gene lookup returns CDR1 SGHTA and CDR2 FQGNSA. This CDR3 is 13 amino acids long. Between the trimmed V and J ends, which lost 6 bases and 7 bases, there was a span of 15 bases. The CDR3 region has the DNA TGTGCCAGCAGACCCGGGACCGTGGGTGGCTACACCTTC. Its translation is CASRPGTVGGYTF.

V is TRBV19 and J is TRBJ2-6; weak D call: TRBD1 (6 bases). V was clipped by 8 bases and J by 2 bases, with 16 bases between them. CDR3 length: 16 residues. The germline V gene encodes CDR1 LNHDA and CDR2 SQIVND (reference sequence). CDR3 sequence reads: CASDKGGSTGANVLTF. DNA for the CDR3: TGTGCCAGTGATAAAGGGGGAAGTACTGGGGCCAACGTCCTGACTTTC.

This clone was counted between two and nine times. The chain couples TRBV7-2 to TRBJ1-6, with D tentatively TRBD1 (5 bases). This CDR3 contains 16 residues. The V gene's germline CDR1 is SGHTA and CDR2 FQGNSA. V gave up 1 base and J gave up 10 bases, with 17 bases separating them. Here the CDR3 reads CASSLGAGRRRSPLHF. CDR3 bases: TGTGCCAGCAGCTTAGGGGCAGGGCGAAGAAGATCACCCCTCCACTTT.

The genes are TRBV28 and TRBJ2-3; D not certain. The germline V gene has CDR1 MDHEN and CDR2 SYDVKM. The CDR3 spans 15 residues. CDR3 amino acids: CATEGYLDSTDTQYF. The CDR3 DNA reads TGTGCGACCGAAGGGTACCTCGATAGCACAGATACGCAGTATTTT.

The chain recombines TRBV28 with TRBJ2-7; D is undetermined. CDR1 and CDR2 from the germline V gene are MDHEN and SYDVKM. V was pared by 5 bases and J by 0 bases, with 11 bases between. CDR3 length: 14 amino acids. In DNA form, the CDR3 reads TGTGCCAGCAGTGAAGGGCCGAGCTCCTACGAGCAGTACTTC. Translated, it gives CASSEGPSSYEQYF.

The rearrangement joins TRBV4-1 to TRBJ1-4; 10 bases fit TRBD1. The CDR3 is 15 residues long. Trimming took 4 bases from V and 6 from J; bases not matched to a gene: 5. Germline assignment: CDR1 MGHRA and CDR2 YSYEKL. The CDR3 DNA is TGCGCCAGCAGCCTCTCCGGGACAGGGGATGAAAAACTGTTTTTT. Encoded protein: CASSLSGTGDEKLFF.

J is TRBJ2-7 and V is TRBV6-5, with 10 positions matching TRBD1. The CDR3 runs to 14 residues. Germline assignment: CDR1 MNHEY and CDR2 SVGAGI. Germline trimming cut 5 bases from V and 2 bases from J; bases unmatched to any gene: 3. CDR3 protein: CASSGDRGPYEQYF. The CDR3 DNA reads TGTGCCAGCAGTGGGGACAGGGGTCCCTACGAGCAGTACTTC.

V and J are TRBV5-6 and TRBJ1-6; D gene uncertain. The V end was cut by 2 bases, the J end by 10 bases, with 10 bases between. Germline V CDR1 and CDR2: SGHDT, YYEEEE. CDR3 length equals 13 residues. DNA for the CDR3: TGTGCCAGCAGCTTTCCCCGGTCGTCACCCCTCCACTTT. Residues: CASSFPRSSPLHF.

The rearrangement uses TRBV9 and TRBJ1-1; 8 positions match TRBD1. V trimming: 3 bases; J trimming: 1 base; junction bases outside the gene matches: 2. Germline CDR1 SGDLS, CDR2 YYNGEE. This CDR3 spans 14 amino acids. The CDR3 sequence: CASSAGTGNTEAFF. In DNA, the CDR3 is TGTGCCAGCAGCGCTGGGACAGGGAACACTGAAGCTTTCTTT.

The rearrangement joins TRBV5-8 to TRBJ1-1; no definite D call. Between the trimmed V and J ends, which lost 1 base and 2 bases, there was a span of 9 bases. This CDR3 spans 14 amino acids. Per germline, CDR1 SGHTS and CDR2 YDEGEE. In DNA form, the CDR3 reads TGTGCCAGCAGCTTGCGAGGTGACAACACTGAAGCTTTCTTT. Its protein product is CASSLRGDNTEAFF.

The chain recombines TRBV19 with TRBJ2-7, with 8 nucleotides matching TRBD1. After removal of 6 bases from V and 4 bases from J, the junction contained 8 bases not matched to a gene. Per germline, CDR1 LNHDA and CDR2 SQIVND (reference sequence). The CDR3 spans 14 residues. The DNA for the CDR3 is TGTGCCAGTAGCCCCGTACAGGGGGAATACGAGCAGTACTTC. Translation gives CASSPVQGEYEQYF.

This chain uses TRBV2 with TRBJ1-5; 9 bases align to TRBD1. V gave up 7 bases and J gave up 6 bases; unmatched junction bases: 7. The CDR3 consists of 14 residues. Germline-derived CDR1 and CDR2 are SNHLY and FYNNEI. The CDR3 DNA reads TGTGCCAGCATTCTAACAGGGGGCGGTCAGCCCCAGCATTTT. It yields the protein CASILTGGGQPQHF.

The chain combines TRBV2 with TRBJ1-2; tentative D call: TRBD1 (5 bases). Germline V gene sequence: CDR1 SNHLY, CDR2 FYNNEI. The CDR3 runs 14 residues. The V gene lost 5 bases and the J gene lost 3 bases, with 13 bases spanning the gap. The CDR3 sequence is CASSPPDKHYGYTF. CDR3 in DNA: TGTGCCAGCAGTCCCCCGGACAAACACTATGGCTACACCTTC.